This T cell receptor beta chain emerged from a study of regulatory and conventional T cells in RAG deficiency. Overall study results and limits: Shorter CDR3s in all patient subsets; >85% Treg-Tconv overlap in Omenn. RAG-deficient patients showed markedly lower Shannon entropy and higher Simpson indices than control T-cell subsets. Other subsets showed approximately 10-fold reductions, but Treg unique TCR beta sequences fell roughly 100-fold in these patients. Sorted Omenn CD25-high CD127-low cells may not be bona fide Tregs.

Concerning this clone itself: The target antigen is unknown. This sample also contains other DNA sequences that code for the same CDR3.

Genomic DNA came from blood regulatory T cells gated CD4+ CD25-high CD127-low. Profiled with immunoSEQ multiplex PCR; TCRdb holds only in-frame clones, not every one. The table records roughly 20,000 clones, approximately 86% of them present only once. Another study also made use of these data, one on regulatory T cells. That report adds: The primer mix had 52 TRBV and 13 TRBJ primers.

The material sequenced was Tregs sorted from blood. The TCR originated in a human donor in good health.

CDR3 nucleotides: TGTGCCAGCAGCGTGGGACAGATGAACACTGAAGCTTTCTTT. It is translated as CASSVGQMNTEAFF. The chain has TRBV9 and TRBJ1-1; 7 bases are a match to TRBD1. There are 14 residues in the CDR3. Germline assignment: CDR1 SGDLS and CDR2 YYNGEE. Trimming cost V 2 bases and J 0 bases; bases outside gene matches: 1.